A single sample gave rise to the 6 T cell receptor beta chains below, sequenced in a study of blood T cell repertoires in COVID-19. Clones were sequenced by immunoSEQ multiplex PCR, and TCRdb holds only the in-frame ones, with some missing. The sample carries about 9,200 clones, approximately 87% recorded once. Sequenced: peripheral blood. All receptors come from a man between 60 and 70 years old with acute or convalescent COVID-19.

The chain employs TRBV5-4 and TRBJ2-1, with 9 nucleotides matching TRBD2. V shed 0 bases and J 5 bases; nucleotides not matched to a gene: 9. CDR1 SGHNT and CDR2 YYREEE come from the germline V gene (reference sequence). The CDR3 runs to 17 residues. The CDR3 nucleotides are TGTGCCAGCAGCTTGGCGCGACTAGCGGCAGGTAACAATGAGCAGTTCTTC. Encoded protein: CASSLARLAAGNNEQFF. The complete variable domain, with remaining parts taken from reference TRBV5-4 and TRBJ2-1, reads ETGVTQSPTHLIKTRGQQVTLRCSSQSGHNTVSWYQQALGQGPQFIFQYYREEENGRGNFPPRFSGLQFPNYSSELNVNALELDDSALYLCASSLARLAAGNNEQFFGPGTRLTVL.

This sequence joins TRBV12-5 and TRBJ2-2, with TRBD2 identical over 8 bases. Germline CDR1 LGHNT, CDR2 FRNRAP. Germline trimming cut 0 bases from V and 1 base from J; bases unmatched to any gene: 4. The CDR3 totals 17 residues. This chain's CDR3 is CASGLVLTSGNTGELFF. The DNA for the CDR3 is TGTGCTAGTGGTTTGGTACTCACTAGCGGGAACACCGGGGAGCTGTTTTTT.

The chain combines TRBV28 with TRBJ1-6, with 8 bases matching TRBD1. V gave up 5 bases and J gave up 9 bases; unmatched junction bases: 6. The CDR3 consists of 14 residues. The germline CDR1 and CDR2 sequences are MDHEN and SYDVKM. CDR3 amino acids: CASSGTGGGSPLHF. CDR3 in DNA: TGTGCCAGCAGTGGGACAGGCGGAGGTTCACCCCTCCACTTT.

This clone was seen once. This chain joins TRBV7-2 and TRBJ2-2; tentatively, D is TRBD1 (6 bases). Germline CDR1 SGHTA, CDR2 FQGNSA. The CDR3 is 14 amino acids. Trimming cost V 1 base and J 5 bases, with 8 bases left between them. The CDR3 loop is CASSLVTGTGELFF. The DNA of the CDR3 is TGTGCCAGCAGCTTAGTCACAGGGACCGGGGAGCTGTTTTTT.

The genes are TRBV5-4 and TRBJ1-2; no clear D. Germline values: CDR1 SGHNT, CDR2 YYREEE (reference sequence). Deletions cut 0 bases from V and 6 bases from J, with 6 bases between. The length of the CDR3 is 12 residues. CDR3 sequence reads: CASSLDWHGYTF. DNA of the CDR3: TGTGCCAGCAGCTTGGATTGGCATGGCTACACCTTC. Filled out from reference TRBV5-4 and TRBJ1-2, the complete variable domain reads ETGVTQSPTHLIKTRGQQVTLRCSSQSGHNTVSWYQQALGQGPQFIFQYYREEENGRGNFPPRFSGLQFPNYSSELNVNALELDDSALYLCASSLDWHGYTFGSGTRLTVV.

The chain links TRBV11-2 to TRBJ1-2, with TRBD1 matching over 11 bases. V lost 1 base and J lost 6; bases outside the gene matches: 10. CDR1 SGHAT and CDR2 FQNNGV come from the germline V gene. The CDR3 is 17 amino acids. The CDR3 loop reads CASSLGRTGGNSDGYTF. As DNA, the CDR3 is TGTGCCAGCAGCTTAGGGCGGACAGGGGGCAATTCGGATGGCTACACCTTC.